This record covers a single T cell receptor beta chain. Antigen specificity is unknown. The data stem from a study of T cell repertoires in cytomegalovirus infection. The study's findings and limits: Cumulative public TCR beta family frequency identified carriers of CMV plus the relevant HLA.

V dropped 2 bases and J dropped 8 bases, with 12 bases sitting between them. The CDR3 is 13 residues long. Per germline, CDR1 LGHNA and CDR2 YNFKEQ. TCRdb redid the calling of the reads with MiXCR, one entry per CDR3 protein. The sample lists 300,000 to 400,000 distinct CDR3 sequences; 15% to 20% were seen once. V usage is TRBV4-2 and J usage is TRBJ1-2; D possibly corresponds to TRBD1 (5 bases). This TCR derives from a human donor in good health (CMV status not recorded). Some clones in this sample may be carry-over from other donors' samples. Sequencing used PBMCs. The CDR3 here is CASSQQARVGYTF. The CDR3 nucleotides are TGTGCCAGCAGCCAACAAGCCAGGGTCGGCTACACCTTC.